This TCR beta chain is from a study of T cells expressing NK-cell markers (dated by TCRdb to 2020 to 2022). Background for the entire study: TCR beta-chain repertoires were profiled in sorted CD3+CD56+NKG2C+, CD3+CD56+NKG2C- and CD3+CD56-NKG2C+ T-cell subsets from several donors. Of the eight sequenced donors, seven were found to be HCMV-seropositive and one was found to be HCMV-seronegative. The eight sequenced donors were randomly selected healthy volunteers, three men and five women. Illumina HiSeq 2000/2500, MiSeq or NextSeq was used to sequence libraries as 2 x 150 bp reads.

Taken from cysteine to phenylalanine, the CDR3 has 13 residues. No DNA is listed. CDR1 and CDR2 were assigned from the germline V gene as SQVTM and ANQGSEA. A commercial ELISA kit detecting HCMV-specific IgG in serum was used to determine HCMV serostatus. Ficoll density gradient centrifugation was used to isolate peripheral blood mononuclear cells from blood. For sequencing, an Illumina HiSeq 2000 was employed. The TCR beta cDNA libraries were made using 5'RACE template switching, a step that added both a universal primer site and unique molecular identifiers. Synthesis of cDNA was primed from the TCR beta constant segment and was followed by two consecutive PCR amplification steps. The published analysis was carried out like this. Reads were demultiplexed and grouped by UMI with MIGEC, and clonotypes were assembled and quantified with MiTCR. To exclude erroneous sequences, only TCR cDNA sequences supported by at least two reads were retained. The tcR package was used for downstream repertoire analysis, with clonotypes matched between fractions based on CDR3 nucleotide sequence plus V segment. VDJmatch was used to annotate antigen specificity against VDJdb, with one amino acid substitution in CDR3 permitted. Each CDR3 protein sequence appears as one entry after TCRdb reprocessed the reads, and no DNA is included. These V and J calls originate from TCRdb's pipeline instead of the authors' own analysis. This sample's table contains approximately 550,000 distinct CDR3 sequences. The ten most abundant clones make up less than 4.5% of the sample.

About this clonotype itself: It lacks a known antigen.

The investigation overall reported the following: Those dominant clonotypes were again the most abundant among CD3+CD56-NKG2C+ cells in several donors, at 28.3-60.1%. Whether the expanded NKG2C-expressing T cell clones were specific for HCMV antigens remained unclear. In more than five donors, the dominant CD3+CD56+NKG2C+ clonotypes ranked among the top 10 CD8+ clonotypes, making up about 1.0-7.5% of CD8+ T cells.

Here the chain combines TRBV29-1 and TRBJ1-2; without DNA, the TCRdb call of TRBD1 cannot be checked. Specimen: blood T cells: a sorted CD56 or NKG2C T cell subset, CD4+ or CD8+ T cells, or bulk PBMC T cells (not recorded which). The sequence came from a man aged 18 to 30 in good health. Donor details come from another sample of the same person, matched by shared clones. The CDR3 loop reads CSVARESSRGYTF.